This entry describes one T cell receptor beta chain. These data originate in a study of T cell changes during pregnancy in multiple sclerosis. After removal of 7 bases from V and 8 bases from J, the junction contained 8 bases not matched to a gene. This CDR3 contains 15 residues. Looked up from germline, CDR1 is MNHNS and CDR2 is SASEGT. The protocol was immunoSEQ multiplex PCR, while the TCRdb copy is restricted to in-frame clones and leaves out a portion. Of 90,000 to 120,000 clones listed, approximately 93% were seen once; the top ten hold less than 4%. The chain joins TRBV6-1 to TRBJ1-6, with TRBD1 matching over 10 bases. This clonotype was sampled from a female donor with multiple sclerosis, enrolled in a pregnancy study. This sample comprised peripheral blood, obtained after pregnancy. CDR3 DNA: TGTGCCAGCAAACCCGAGGGACAGGGGTATTCACCCCTCCACTTT. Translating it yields CASKPEGQGYSPLHF.